The clone carrying this TCR beta chain was counted once. Its matching antigen is unknown. This sample was included in a study of OX40 agonist ivuxolimab in advanced cancers. Study at large: Ivuxolimab is a fully human IgG2 antibody that activates OX40 (CD134). Ivuxolimab was administered intravenously to patients at 0.01 to 10 mg/kg every 2 weeks.

General study results and limits: Some patients without response likewise showed low normalized clonal expansion.

Germline lookup yields CDR1 KGHSH and CDR2 LQKENI. With 0 bases clipped from V and 4 bases from J, the junction kept 2 bases outside the gene matches. The CDR3 has 15 amino acids. The method was immunoSEQ multiplex PCR; TCRdb's version includes in-frame clones alone and lacks a portion of them. The sample contains some 80,000 clones, 85% of which appear only once. This clonotype was sampled from an adult with an advanced solid tumor such as melanoma, head and neck, liver or kidney cancer. Sequences were derived from CD4+ or CD8+ T cells sorted from blood, sampled in a trial of the OX40 agonist ivuxolimab. The rearrangement joins TRBV18 to TRBJ2-1, with TRBD2 matching 8 bases. The CDR3 DNA reads as TGTGCCAGCTCACCACCTAGCGGGGATTACAATGAGCAGTTCTTC. Its translation is CASSPPSGDYNEQFF.